A selection of T cell receptor beta chains follows, all from one sample in a study of graft-versus-host responses after intestinal transplantation. These TCRs are of unknown antigen specificity. Clones were read by immunoSEQ multiplex PCR, and TCRdb kept only the in-frame ones, dropping some. The sample yields tens of thousands of clones, around 93% seen once. The sequenced sample was unstimulated CD4+ T cells sorted from spleen or lymph node cells, obtained before transplant. The receptors stem from a human donor who was the organ donor for an intestinal transplant. The CDR3 runs from the conserved cysteine through the conserved F or W. The order of the fields is V gene, clone size, D gene, J gene, CDR3 protein, CDR3 DNA. A D gene is named only where the DNA matches it firmly. The size entry is marked missing in some rows and otherwise reads once, few, many or a size class.

TRBV2,.,.,TRBJ2-1,CASSAEGYNEQFF,TGTGCCAGCAGTGCTGAGGGGTACAATGAGCAGTTCTTC
TRBV19,.,.,TRBJ1-5,CASSTTDSTYSNQPQHF,TGTGCCAGTAGTACGACCGACAGTACCTATAGCAATCAGCCCCAGCATTTT
TRBV7-9,.,.,TRBJ1-6,CASSITTGRRGSPLHF,TGTGCCAGCAGCATAACGACAGGTCGACGGGGTTCACCCCTCCACTTT
TRBV6-1,.,.,TRBJ2-7,CASSVQSSHYEQYF,TGTGCCAGCAGTGTACAGAGCTCGCACTACGAGCAGTACTTC
TRBV27,.,TRBD1,TRBJ2-5,CASSSWTGLGQETQYF,TGTGCCAGCAGTTCCTGGACAGGGCTGGGTCAAGAGACCCAGTACTTC
TRBV19,.,TRBD1,TRBJ2-6,CASSSDLDRGLGSSGANVLTF,TGTGCCAGTAGCTCGGACCTGGACAGGGGTCTAGGTTCCTCTGGGGCCAACGTCCTGACTTTC
TRBV13,.,.,TRBJ1-4,CASSHLGRQGEKLFF,TGTGCCAGCAGCCACCTGGGTCGTCAGGGTGAAAAACTGTTTTTT
TRBV5-5,.,TRBD1,TRBJ2-5,CASSDRTGKETQYF,TGTGCCAGCAGCGACCGGACAGGGAAGGAGACCCAGTACTTC
TRBV7-2,.,.,TRBJ1-1,CASSLGAERTEAFF,TGTGCCAGCAGCTTAGGGGCAGAGCGCACTGAAGCTTTCTTT
TRBV10-3,few,TRBD1,TRBJ1-3,CATWDSSGNTIYF,TGTGCCACCTGGGACAGCTCTGGAAACACCATATATTTT
TRBV5-6,once,.,TRBJ1-2,CASSFRAAGYTF,TGTGCCAGCAGCTTCCGGGCAGCTGGCTACACCTTC
TRBV5-8,few,TRBD1,TRBJ1-4,CASSLGQGNEKLFF,TGTGCCAGCAGCTTGGGACAGGGTAATGAAAAACTGTTTTTT
TRBV19,.,.,TRBJ2-5,CASKMHGAQETQYF,TGTGCCAGTAAAATGCACGGGGCTCAAGAGACCCAGTACTTC
TRBV19,.,.,TRBJ2-7,CASSILGSSYEQYF,TGTGCCAGTAGTATATTAGGATCCTCCTACGAGCAGTACTTC
TRBV30,.,.,TRBJ2-5,CAWSASGRSQETQYF,TGTGCCTGGAGTGCCTCGGGTAGATCCCAAGAGACCCAGTACTTC
TRBV2,.,.,TRBJ1-2,CASRRGGDLLANYGYTF,TGTGCCAGCAGGAGGGGGGGGGACCTCTTGGCCAACTATGGCTACACCTTC
TRBV4-2,once,TRBD1,TRBJ1-6,CASSQAPSTGGNSPLHF,TGTGCCAGCAGCCAAGCCCCGTCCACAGGGGGTAATTCACCCCTCCACTTT
TRBV7-6,.,.,TRBJ1-1,CASSLAPGNTEAFF,TGTGCCAGCAGCTTAGCGCCCGGTAACACTGAAGCTTTCTTT
TRBV25-1,once,.,TRBJ1-1,CASSEIQGTEAFF,TGTGCCAGCAGTGAAATACAGGGCACTGAAGCTTTCTTT
TRBV19,.,TRBD2,TRBJ2-7,CASSPRTSVAGEQYF,TGTGCCAGTAGTCCTCGCACTAGCGTGGCAGGCGAGCAGTACTTC
TRBV4-1,.,.,TRBJ2-3,CASSQDPGTDTQYF,TGCGCCAGCAGCCAAGACCCAGGCACAGATACGCAGTATTTT
TRBV9,.,TRBD1,TRBJ2-7,CASSVATGQGAGEQYF,TGTGCCAGCAGCGTAGCTACGGGACAGGGGGCGGGCGAGCAGTACTTC
TRBV7-9,.,TRBD1,TRBJ2-7,CASSRTGDDYEQYF,TGTGCCAGCAGCCGGACAGGGGATGACTACGAGCAGTACTTC
TRBV5-8,.,.,TRBJ1-2,CASTARGYGYTF,TGTGCCAGCACCGCACGGGGGTATGGCTACACCTTC
TRBV19,.,.,TRBJ1-3,CASSRAYGNTIYF,TGTGCCAGTAGTAGAGCCTACGGAAACACCATATATTTT
TRBV7-8,.,.,TRBJ1-1,CASSLAPVDRAQAFF,TGTGCCAGCAGCTTAGCTCCTGTGGACCGAGCCCAGGCTTTCTTT
TRBV6-1,.,.,TRBJ1-3,CASSDAGTLRNTIYF,TGTGCCAGCAGTGATGCCGGGACATTGAGAAACACCATATATTTT
TRBV6-9,.,.,TRBJ1-6,CASSPAGSYNSPLHF,TGTGCCAGCAGTCCTGCTGGATCCTATAATTCACCCCTCCACTTT
TRBV5-5,.,.,TRBJ1-3,CASSLDRVGNTIYF,TGTGCCAGCAGCTTGGACAGGGTTGGAAACACCATATATTTT
TRBV28,.,TRBD1,TRBJ1-1,CASRRDREAFF,TGTGCCAGCAGGCGGGACAGAGAAGCTTTCTTT
TRBV27,.,.,TRBJ1-1,CASRRGLPGERTEAFF,TGTGCCAGCAGACGGGGACTTCCCGGTGAACGGACTGAAGCTTTCTTT
TRBV7-2,.,TRBD1,TRBJ2-2,CASSLSRDRGPGELFF,TGTGCCAGCAGCTTATCTCGCGACAGGGGGCCCGGGGAGCTGTTTTTT
TRBV28,.,.,TRBJ1-2,CASSLEQRGYGYTF,TGTGCCAGCAGTTTAGAACAAAGGGGCTATGGCTACACCTTC
TRBV7-3,.,.,TRBJ2-5,CASSLWAGPQETQYF,TGTGCCAGCAGCTTATGGGCGGGACCACAAGAGACCCAGTACTTC
TRBV4-1,.,.,TRBJ2-7,CASSQDLGWQYF,TGCGCCAGCAGCCAAGATTTGGGCTGGCAGTACTTC
TRBV28,.,.,TRBJ1-2,CASRSPDLVGYTF,TGTGCCAGCAGGAGCCCAGATCTGGTGGGCTACACCTTC
TRBV5-4,once,TRBD1,TRBJ2-7,CASSLTGGKYSYEQYF,TGTGCCAGCAGCTTGACAGGGGGCAAGTATTCCTACGAGCAGTACTTC
TRBV7-2,.,TRBD2,TRBJ2-2,CASGWTSGGAGELFF,TGTGCCAGCGGATGGACTAGCGGGGGGGCCGGGGAGCTGTTTTTT
TRBV2,few,.,TRBJ2-2,CATGWNTGELFF,TGTGCCACAGGGTGGAACACCGGGGAGCTGTTTTTT
TRBV7-3,once,TRBD1,TRBJ1-1,CASSSDRGTEAFF,TGTGCCAGCAGCTCGGACAGGGGCACTGAAGCTTTCTTT
TRBV6-5,.,.,TRBJ2-7,CASSYAGQGASGQYF,TGTGCCAGCAGTTACGCGGGGCAGGGGGCTAGCGGGCAGTACTTC
TRBV30,once,TRBD1,TRBJ2-1,CAWSAGQGALNEQFF,TGTGCCTGGAGTGCAGGACAGGGGGCACTCAATGAGCAGTTCTTC
TRBV18,.,.,TRBJ1-4,CASSPRGSTNEKLFF,TGTGCCAGCTCACCACGCGGGTCAACTAATGAAAAACTGTTTTTT
TRBV7-8,.,.,TRBJ1-5,CASSPPGREYQPQHF,TGTGCCAGCAGCCCGCCAGGCAGGGAATACCAGCCCCAGCATTTT
TRBV6-9,once,.,TRBJ1-2,CASSMSMTYGKTYGYTF,TGTGCCAGCAGTATGAGTATGACTTACGGAAAGACCTATGGCTACACCTTC
TRBV6-1,.,TRBD1,TRBJ1-2,CASSFWDRGIYGYTF,TGTGCCAGCAGCTTTTGGGACAGGGGAATCTATGGCTACACCTTC
TRBV4-3,.,TRBD1,TRBJ1-6,CASNKNRGWDSPLHF,TGCGCCAGCAACAAAAACAGGGGTTGGGATTCACCCCTCCACTTT
TRBV14,.,TRBD1,TRBJ2-5,CASSRRQGETQYF,TGTGCCAGCAGCCGGCGACAGGGTGAGACCCAGTACTTC
TRBV5-4,.,.,TRBJ2-3,CASSLVGTDTQYF,TGTGCCAGCAGCTTGGTGGGTACAGATACGCAGTATTTT
TRBV6-1,.,.,TRBJ1-2,CASRDYRSPNYGYTF,TGTGCCAGCAGGGACTACAGGAGCCCAAACTATGGCTACACCTTC
TRBV19,.,.,TRBJ1-5,CASSRGQINQPQHF,TGTGCCAGTAGCCGCGGACAGATCAATCAGCCCCAGCATTTT
TRBV11-1,.,.,TRBJ2-7,CASSPSAGPPGEQYF,TGTGCCAGCAGCCCCTCGGCAGGGCCCCCCGGGGAGCAGTACTTC
TRBV18,.,.,TRBJ1-2,CASSPVDGNYGYTF,TGTGCCAGCTCACCAGTAGACGGGAACTATGGCTACACCTTC
TRBV15,few,TRBD1,TRBJ1-6,CATSGTGGVLRRGSSYNSPLHF,TGTGCCACCAGCGGGACAGGGGGCGTTCTTCGTCGGGGGAGCTCCTATAATTCACCCCTCCACTTT
TRBV4-3,.,.,TRBJ1-1,CASSQEVPGRWGAGANTEAFF,TGCGCCAGCAGCCAAGAAGTCCCAGGAAGGTGGGGGGCAGGGGCGAACACTGAAGCTTTCTTT
TRBV5-4,.,.,TRBJ2-1,CASSARERGSYNEQFF,TGTGCCAGCAGCGCCCGGGAGAGGGGCTCCTACAATGAGCAGTTCTTC
TRBV1,.,.,TRBJ2-7,CTSSQPHWRGPPYEQYF,TGCACCAGCAGCCAACCTCACTGGCGGGGGCCGCCCTACGAGCAGTACTTC
TRBV28,.,TRBD2,TRBJ2-5,CASKIGGLAGILETQYF,TGTGCCAGCAAAATCGGAGGACTAGCGGGGATTCTGGAGACCCAGTACTTC
TRBV5-6,.,TRBD1,TRBJ1-2,CASSNSGTGVYGYTF,TGTGCCAGCAGCAACTCCGGGACAGGAGTCTATGGCTACACCTTC
TRBV7-2,.,.,TRBJ1-1,CASSSKTGNTEAFF,TGTGCCAGCAGCTCAAAGACAGGGAACACTGAAGCTTTCTTT